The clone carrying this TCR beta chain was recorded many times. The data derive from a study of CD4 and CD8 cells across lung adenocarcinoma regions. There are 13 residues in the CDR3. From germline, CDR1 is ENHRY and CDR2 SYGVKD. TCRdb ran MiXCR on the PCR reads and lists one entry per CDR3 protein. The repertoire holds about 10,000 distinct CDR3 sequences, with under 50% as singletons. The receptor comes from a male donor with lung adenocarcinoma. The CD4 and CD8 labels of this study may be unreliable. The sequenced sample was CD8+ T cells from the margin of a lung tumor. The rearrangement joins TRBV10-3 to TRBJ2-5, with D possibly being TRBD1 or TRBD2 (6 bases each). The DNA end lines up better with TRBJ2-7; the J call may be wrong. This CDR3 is CAISGAGRYEQYF. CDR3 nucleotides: TGTGCCATATCGGGGGCAGGGCGGTACGAGCAGTACTTC.